These 11 T cell receptor beta chains were sequenced from one sample in a study of cytomegalovirus exposure and HLA in healthy donors. The PCR was carried out with 60 Vbeta primers and 13 Jbeta primers. Assay used: immunoSEQ multiplex PCR; TCRdb lists only in-frame clones, some missing. The sample lists around 110,000 clones, approximately 81% occurring once. What was sequenced was PBMCs. These receptors all stem from a young woman in good health and CMV-seronegative.

V and J are TRBV6-6 and TRBJ2-3, with a weak D call TRBD2 (6 bases). The CDR3 spans 16 residues. Trimming left V 2 bases short and J 0 bases short, with 12 bases between. Per the germline V gene, CDR1 is MNHNY and CDR2 is SVGAGI (reference sequence). The CDR3 loop is CASSYGSSGSTDTQYF. For the CDR3, the DNA is TGTGCCAGCAGTTACGGCAGCAGCGGGAGCACAGATACGCAGTATTTT.

The chain employs TRBV28 and TRBJ2-7; TRBD2 is a possible D gene (6 bases). With 6 bases removed from V and 6 bases from J, the gap between germline ends came to 18 bases. The CDR3 length is 14 residues. The germline V gene encodes CDR1 MDHEN and CDR2 SYDVKM. The CDR3 sequence is CASSNVGGTLEQYF. The CDR3, as DNA: TGTGCCAGCAGCAACGTGGGCGGGACTCTCGAGCAGTACTTC. Filled out from reference TRBV28 and TRBJ2-7, the complete variable domain reads DVKVTQSSRYLVKRTGEKVFLECVQDMDHENMFWYRQDPGLGLRLIYFSYDVKMKEKGDIPEGYSVSREKKERFSLILESASTNQTSMYLCASSNVGGTLEQYFGPGTRLTVT.

The chain has TRBV19 and TRBJ2-1; TRBD2 matches 11 bases. This CDR3 has 14 amino acids. Germline trimming cut 10 bases from V and 4 bases from J; bases unmatched to any gene: 6. The V gene's germline CDR1 is LNHDA and CDR2 SQIVND (reference sequence). The CDR3 loop is CANSTSGVYNEQFF. The CDR3 DNA follows: TGTGCCAATTCGACTAGCGGGGTTTACAATGAGCAGTTCTTC.

The chain has TRBV7-2 and TRBJ2-1; 8 bases fit TRBD1. Germline V gene lookup returns CDR1 SGHTA and CDR2 FQGNSA. The CDR3 covers 14 residues. Unmatched junction bases numbered 2, after V lost 2 bases and J lost 5 bases. In DNA form, the CDR3 reads TGTGCCAGCAGCTTACGACAGGGGAACAATGAGCAGTTCTTC. This encodes CASSLRQGNNEQFF.

This chain joins TRBV18 and TRBJ2-3, with D uncertain. Germline V gene lookup returns CDR1 KGHSH and CDR2 LQKENI. This CDR3 is built from 15 residues. V was pared by 3 bases and J by 0 bases, with 10 bases between. The DNA for the CDR3 is TGTGCCAGCTCACCTCTGTCCGGGAGCACAGATACGCAGTATTTT. It translates to CASSPLSGSTDTQYF.

The chain uses TRBV7-9 and TRBJ2-2; D call uncertain. Germline V gene data show CDR1 as SEHNR and CDR2 as FQNEAQ (reference sequence). V was pared by 5 bases and J by 0 bases, with 10 bases between. The CDR3 loop spans 15 amino acids. The CDR3 protein is CASSRLLSNTGELFF. The CDR3 DNA reads as TGTGCCAGCAGCCGACTCCTATCGAACACCGGGGAGCTGTTTTTT.

This chain connects TRBV7-2 to TRBJ2-1; 9 bases agree with TRBD2. This CDR3 is built from 16 residues. V lost 3 bases to trimming and J lost 8 bases; unmatched junction nucleotides: 11. In germline, CDR1 is SGHTA, CDR2 FQGNSA. The CDR3 sequence: CASSFFLLAGSDEQFF. The CDR3 DNA reads as TGTGCCAGCAGCTTCTTCTTGCTAGCGGGAAGCGATGAGCAGTTCTTC.

This clone was counted once. The CDR3 coding sequence is TGTGCCAGCAGCCCTCGGGAGACGTCGAGAGAGAAGTACTTC. It encodes CASSPRETSREKYF. The chain employs TRBV5-6 and TRBJ2-4, with D perhaps TRBD2 (6 bases). The CDR3 loop spans 14 amino acids. Trimming took 4 bases from V and 14 from J, leaving 22 bases between them. Germline assignment: CDR1 SGHDT and CDR2 YYEEEE.

V usage is TRBV18 and J usage is TRBJ2-3; TRBD2 agrees at 11 bases. The CDR3 sequence is 18 residues long. V lost 3 bases and J lost 3; bases outside the gene matches: 11. Germline loops: CDR1 KGHSH, CDR2 LQKENI. Written as DNA, the CDR3 is TGTGCCAGCTCACCCCGTCTAGCGGGAGGTACCGATACAGATACGCAGTATTTT. It encodes CASSPRLAGGTDTDTQYF.

For the CDR3, the DNA is TGTGCCAGTGGGACAGGGCCGCTCACAGATACGCAGTATTTT. As protein: CASGTGPLTDTQYF. This chain joins TRBV2 and TRBJ2-3; TRBD1 matches 9 bases. With V trimmed by 9 bases and J by 2 bases, 6 bases remained unmatched. This CDR3 comprises 14 residues. CDR1 is SNHLY, CDR2 FYNNEI, per germline.

The V gene is TRBV27, the J gene TRBJ1-5, with a possible D match to TRBD1 (5 bases). V lost 4 bases and J lost 3, with 10 bases in between. Germline loops: CDR1 MNHEY, CDR2 SMNVEV (reference sequence). This CDR3 is built from 14 residues. CDR3 sequence reads: CASSSPGLNQPQHF. CDR3 DNA: TGTGCCAGCAGTTCCCCAGGGCTCAATCAGCCCCAGCATTTT.